This T cell receptor (beta chain) appears in the sequencing data of a study of CD8 T cells in Susac syndrome. Healthy donors constituted the control group, matched for age and sex. Negative isolation was used for CD8+ and CD4+ T cells, and FACS enrichment was applied to TEMRA cells. Reverse transcription of roughly 0.5 to 1 ug RNA used random hexamers. The CDR3 of TCR beta was amplified by immunoSEQ multiplex PCR across 54 Vbeta and 13 Jbeta. Via MiXCR, TCRdb re-called the immunoSEQ multiplex PCR reads, giving one row per CDR3 protein. The sample yields fewer than 200,000 distinct CDR3 sequences, about 93% seen once. The germline gives CDR1 LGHDT, CDR2 YNNKEL (reference sequence). This CDR3 contains 13 residues. V was clipped by 1 base and J by 8 bases; unmatched bases: 4.

The clonotype originates from a human donor in good health. This rearrangement joins TRBV3-1 to TRBJ1-1; 7 bases agree with TRBD1. Sequencing was carried out using CD4+ T cells from PBMCs. This CDR3 is CASSQGQGSEAFF. CDR3 coding DNA: TGTGCCAGCAGCCAAGGACAGGGATCGGAAGCTTTCTTT.